Below, 21 T cell receptor beta chains from the same sample are listed, as sequenced in a study of molecular identifiers for immune sequencing clone quantification. TCRdb re-called the PCR reads through MiXCR, storing one row per CDR3 protein. This table holds hundreds of thousands of distinct CDR3 sequences, 25% found once. Sequenced sample: naive CD8+ T cells from blood, with Jurkat cell RNA spiked in. Stated subset: FACS-sorted CD8+CD4-CCR7+CD45RA+ naive T cells. The receptors stem from a human donor in good health. Some libraries in this study had Jurkat cell RNA spiked in.

This clonotype was detected once. This chain uses TRBV9 with TRBJ2-4; the D gene is possibly TRBD1 (7 bases). V was pared by 4 bases and J by 2 bases, with 16 bases between. The germline V gene has CDR1 SGDLS and CDR2 YYNGEE. The length of the CDR3 is 16 residues. The CDR3 coding sequence is TGTGCCAGCAGCTCGGGGGACAGCTTATCCAAAAACATTCAGTACTTC. Its protein is CASSSGDSLSKNIQYF.

The chain uses TRBV30 and TRBJ1-2; D is uncertain. V dropped 0 bases and J dropped 9 bases, with 14 bases sitting between them. Germline lookup yields CDR1 GTSNPN and CDR2 SVGIG (reference sequence). This CDR3 comprises 13 residues. The CDR3 reads CAWSVLSVLSYTF. In DNA form, the CDR3 reads TGTGCCTGGAGTGTACTGTCAGTATTGAGCTACACCTTC.

The gene calls are TRBV18 and TRBJ2-3; D not resolved. With 2 bases removed from V and 2 bases from J, the gap between germline ends came to 11 bases. CDR1 is KGHSH and CDR2 is LQKENI in the germline V gene. The CDR3 loop spans 15 amino acids. The CDR3 region has the DNA TGTGCCAGCTCACCAACGGACGGGCTCACAGATACGCAGTATTTT. This sequence encodes CASSPTDGLTDTQYF.

This clonotype was counted at least ten times. The chain couples TRBV20-1 to TRBJ1-5; D is possibly TRBD1 (6 bases). CDR1 and CDR2 from the germline V gene are DFQATT and SNEGSKA (reference sequence). CDR3 length: 15 amino acids. V shed 4 bases and J shed 3 bases, with 16 bases lying between them. The CDR3 DNA is TGCAGTGCTACATCCAGACAGGACTACAATCAGCCCCAGCATTTT. It yields the protein CSATSRQDYNQPQHF.

This clonotype was counted at least ten times. The chain joins TRBV9 to TRBJ2-3, with D possibly being TRBD2 (6 bases). CDR1 and CDR2 (germline): SGDLS, YYNGEE. The CDR3 extends over 15 amino acids. Trimming removed 4 bases at V and 1 base at J, with 13 bases between. CDR3 DNA sequence: TGTGCCAGCAGCCCCACTAGCTTGGGCACAGATACGCAGTATTTT. Translated: CASSPTSLGTDTQYF.

In this sample, this clonotype turned up once. The conserved final phenylalanine or tryptophan is absent from the CDR3, which likely points to a read error. Here the CDR3 DNA reads TGTGCCAGCAGTTACTCTCCCAGGGAAGGCTACACCATC. The encoded protein is CASSYSPREGYTI. V gene TRBV6-5 combines with J gene TRBJ1-2; the D gene is possibly TRBD1 (5 bases). V was shortened by 0 bases and J by 8 bases, with 10 bases between the two germline ends. The CDR3 sequence is 13 residues long. The germline CDR1 and CDR2 sequences are MNHEY and SVGAGI.

There are many counts of this clonotype. This chain connects TRBV7-9 to TRBJ2-7; perhaps TRBD2 as D (5 bases). The CDR3 runs to 13 residues. Looked up from germline, CDR1 is SEHNR and CDR2 is FQNEAQ (reference sequence). The V and J ends lost 8 bases and 5 bases respectively, with 16 bases between them. The CDR3 reads CASREDPGDEQYF. The CDR3 bases are TGTGCCAGCCGGGAAGACCCCGGGGACGAGCAGTACTTC.

This clonotype was recorded at least ten times. This chain uses TRBV7-6 with TRBJ1-1; tentative D call: TRBD1 (6 bases). Trimming left V 4 bases short and J 3 bases short, with 15 bases between. This CDR3 spans 15 amino acids. Germline-derived CDR1 and CDR2 are SGHVS and FNYEAQ. The CDR3 loop reads CASSSSGHRDTEAFF. The CDR3 bases are TGTGCCAGCAGCTCGAGCGGACACAGGGACACTGAAGCTTTCTTT.

This clonotype was seen repeatedly, ten times or more. This chain connects TRBV12-3 or TRBV12-4 to TRBJ1-4; D is uncertain. V lost 1 base and J lost 0, with 3 bases in between. CDR3 length: 14 amino acids. The DNA for the CDR3 is TGTGCCAGCAGTTTAGGACCAACTAATGAAAAACTGTTTTTT. It yields the protein CASSLGPTNEKLFF.

A note on this clonotype: Since a much larger clone is just one base distant, this may be a read error. The rearrangement uses TRBV4-3 and TRBJ2-7, with 9 positions matching TRBD1. With 1 base clipped from V and 9 bases from J, the junction kept 13 bases outside the gene matches. This CDR3 spans 16 amino acids. CDR1 is LGHNA and CDR2 is YSLEER in the germline V gene. CDR3 region: CASSQAYRDRVHAQYF. In DNA, the CDR3 is TGCGCCAGCAGCCAAGCCTACCGGGACAGGGTCCACGCGCAGTACTTC.

There are a few counts of this clonotype. The chain employs TRBV7-6 and TRBJ2-2; D uncertain. Germline CDR1 SGHVS, CDR2 FNYEAQ. CDR3 size: 15 residues. Trimming shortened V by 5 bases and J by 8 bases, and 18 bases separated the two germline ends. The CDR3 loop reads CASSPELLWRGELFF. In DNA, the CDR3 is TGTGCCAGCAGCCCAGAGCTTCTTTGGCGGGGGGAGCTGTTTTTT.

About this clonotype itself: The germline gene is not matched at one end of the junction; a read error may be the cause. V and J are TRBV11-3 and TRBJ2-7, with 9 nucleotides matching TRBD1. CDR1 and CDR2 from the germline V gene are SGHNT and YENEEA. The length of the CDR3 is 15 residues. CDR3 nucleotide sequence: TGTGCCAGCAGCGCCGGGACAGGGTCGGGGTACGATCAGTACTTC. It specifies CASSAGTGSGYDQYF.

This clonotype was picked up many times. This chain connects TRBV27 to TRBJ2-5; TRBD2 is a possible D gene (5 bases). Trimming pared 6 bases from V and 3 bases from J, leaving 17 bases between. Germline V gene data show CDR1 as MNHEY and CDR2 as SMNVEV (reference sequence). CDR3 length equals 15 residues. CDR3: CASRGILDPKETQYF. For the CDR3, the DNA is TGTGCCAGCAGGGGGATACTAGATCCCAAAGAGACCCAGTACTTC.

With respect to this clonotype: The conserved phenylalanine or tryptophan normally closing the CDR3 is absent here, so this likely arose from a read error. The V and J genes are TRBV5-8 and TRBJ1-5; TRBD1 is a possible D gene (5 bases). The CDR3 loop spans 13 amino acids. Germline V gene sequence: CDR1 SGHTS, CDR2 YDEGEE. Trimming cost V 3 bases and J 2 bases, with 6 bases left between them. For the CDR3, the DNA is TGTGCCAGCAGCTGGGGGGGCAATCAGCCCCAGCATTTA. It yields the protein CASSWGGNQPQHL.

This clonotype was seen many times. J is TRBJ2-1 and V is TRBV2; no clear D gene. V shed 3 bases and J shed 6 bases, with 3 bases lying between them. Per the germline V gene, CDR1 is SNHLY and CDR2 is FYNNEI. This CDR3 comprises 11 residues. This chain's CDR3 is CASSDLNEQFF. CDR3 sequence (DNA): TGTGCCAGCAGTGATCTCAATGAGCAGTTCTTC.

This clonotype was detected many times. The chain links TRBV7-9 to TRBJ1-1; D gene unclear. The V gene lost 1 base and the J gene lost 1 base, with 10 bases spanning the gap. The CDR3 totals 15 residues. CDR1 is SEHNR, CDR2 FQNEAQ, per germline (reference sequence). CDR3 residues: CASSLVRQENTEAFF. CDR3 nucleotides: TGTGCCAGCAGCTTAGTCCGCCAGGAGAACACTGAAGCTTTCTTT.

The chain links TRBV20-1 to TRBJ2-3, with 7 positions matching TRBD2. Germline assignment: CDR1 DFQATT and CDR2 SNEGSKA (reference sequence). The CDR3 has 14 amino acids. Trimming cost V 3 bases and J 0 bases; bases outside gene matches: 3. The CDR3 sequence: CSARAGDSTDTQYF. CDR3 coding DNA: TGCAGTGCTAGGGCGGGGGACAGCACAGATACGCAGTATTTT.

This clonotype was recorded at least ten times. This chain joins TRBV6-5 and TRBJ1-1, with a tentative D call TRBD1 (5 bases). The CDR3 extends over 13 amino acids. The V and J ends lost 6 bases and 5 bases respectively, with 13 bases between them. Germline lookup yields CDR1 MNHEY and CDR2 SVGAGI. The CDR3: CASRRGFGTEAFF. CDR3 coding DNA: TGTGCCAGCAGGAGGGGATTTGGGACTGAAGCTTTCTTT.

This clonotype came up a few times. This chain uses TRBV7-2 with TRBJ2-7; a possible D gene is TRBD1 (6 bases). CDR3 length equals 17 residues. V was pared by 5 bases and J by 2 bases, with 22 bases between. CDR1 SGHTA and CDR2 FQGNSA come from the germline V gene. Written as DNA, the CDR3 is TGTGCCAGCAGCCGTCCACGAGAAAGGGACATTACCTACGAGCAGTACTTC. This encodes CASSRPRERDITYEQYF.

Notes on this clonotype: An end of the junction does not agree with germline; a read error may underlie this. The chain employs TRBV14 and TRBJ2-2; perhaps TRBD2 as D (5 bases). This CDR3 spans 15 amino acids. Germline V lookup: CDR1 SGHDN, CDR2 FVKESK. As DNA, the CDR3 is TGTGCCAGCAGCCTAGCGACTACGAGCACCGGGGAGCTGCTTTTT. This sequence encodes CASSLATTSTGELLF.

Many counts were recorded for this clonotype. The junction departs from the called germline gene at one end, perhaps through a read error. The V and J genes are TRBV27 and TRBJ2-7; 7 nucleotides agree with TRBD1. CDR3 length: 14 amino acids. Germline CDR1 MNHEY, CDR2 SMNVEV (reference sequence). The CDR3 DNA reads as TGCGCCAGCAGCCCTGGGACAGAAACCTACGAGCAGTACTTC. This gives the protein CASSPGTETYEQYF.